This T cell receptor beta chain is drawn from a study of cytomegalovirus exposure and HLA in healthy donors. Study-wide results and caveats: A prior analysis recorded that most TCR beta V segments were productive about 87% or about 30% of the time. Certain indistinguishable V segments, among them TRBV6-2 and TRBV6-3, were excluded. Most CMV-associated TCR beta chains were later found to appear HLA-restricted.

The V gene's germline CDR1 is SQVTM and CDR2 ANQGSEA. Deletions cut 6 bases from V and 4 bases from J, with 13 bases between. The CDR3 spans 12 residues. Note on this clone: Its antigen is as yet unknown.

A multiplex PCR was run with 60 Vbeta primers and 13 Jbeta primers. The table came from immunoSEQ multiplex PCR; TCRdb's copy has only in-frame clones and leaves some out. The sample carries approximately 150,000 clones, about 71% recorded once. This clonotype originated in a man aged 45 to 65 in good health and CMV-seronegative. Sample: PBMCs. The genes are TRBV29-1 and TRBJ2-7; unclear D gene. CDR3 nucleotide sequence: TGCAGCGTACGGTTCACAGTTTACGAGCAGTACTTC. It translates to CSVRFTVYEQYF.